The 22 T cell receptor beta chains below all came from one sample that was sequenced in a study of shared clonotypes between healthy human individuals. This table comes from immunoSEQ multiplex PCR, and its TCRdb copy is limited to in-frame clones, with some not included. In the table there are a few million clones, more than 85% of which are singletons. Sequencing was performed on naive CD4+ T cells from PBMCs. Subset noted: CD45RA+ positively selected. Source of these receptors: a man younger than 35 in good health. Some clones in this sample may be carry-over from other donors' samples.

This clone appeared a few times. The rearrangement uses TRBV27 and TRBJ1-5; maybe TRBD1 (6 bases). Germline-derived CDR1 and CDR2 are MNHEY and SMNVEV (reference sequence). This CDR3 spans 13 amino acids. V lost 3 bases, J lost 6 bases, and 9 bases lay in between. CDR3 in amino acids: CASSLTGTQPQHF. The CDR3 DNA follows: TGTGCCAGCAGTTTGACAGGTACTCAGCCCCAGCATTTT.

CDR3 amino acids: CASSRAADTQYF. CDR3 DNA sequence: TGTGCCAGCAGCCGTGCCGCGGATACGCAGTATTTT. The V gene is TRBV27, the J gene TRBJ2-3; D is uncertain. V lost 6 bases, J lost 6 bases, and 10 bases lay in between. Germline CDR1 MNHEY, CDR2 SMNVEV (reference sequence). The CDR3 is 12 amino acids.

Notes on this clone: Other DNA variants within this sample encode the same CDR3. The genes are TRBV7-9 and TRBJ2-3; D is unresolved. V lost 5 bases to trimming and J lost 6 bases, with 9 bases between them. Germline values: CDR1 SEHNR, CDR2 FQNEAQ (reference sequence). This CDR3 has 12 amino acids. In nucleotides, the CDR3 is TGTGCCAGCAGCCCTGAGGCGGATACGCAGTATTTT. This translates into CASSPEADTQYF.

The rearrangement uses TRBV30 and TRBJ2-3; D remains ambiguous. CDR3 length equals 15 residues. The germline V and J ends were trimmed by 0 bases and 1 base, with 11 bases remaining between them. Looked up from germline, CDR1 is GTSNPN and CDR2 is SVGIG (reference sequence). This CDR3 reads CAWSVWVGGTDTQYF. In DNA form, the CDR3 reads TGTGCCTGGAGTGTTTGGGTTGGGGGCACAGATACGCAGTATTTT.

The chain combines TRBV7-3 with TRBJ2-2; D is uncertain. V was cut by 4 bases and J by 0 bases, with 6 bases left in between. The CDR3 runs 14 residues. The V gene's germline CDR1 is SGHTA and CDR2 FQGTGA. The DNA of the CDR3 is TGTGCCAGCAGCTCCGCAACGAACACCGGGGAGCTGTTTTTT. Protein product: CASSSATNTGELFF.

The chain uses TRBV19 and TRBJ1-5; D is uncertain. Looked up from germline, CDR1 is LNHDA and CDR2 is SQIVND (reference sequence). This CDR3 spans 14 amino acids. V lost 3 bases and J lost 4, with 10 bases in between. CDR3 sequence reads: CASSMEFLNQPQHF. As DNA, the CDR3 is TGTGCCAGTAGTATGGAGTTCCTAAATCAGCCCCAGCATTTT.

The V and J genes are TRBV5-8 and TRBJ2-5, with D hard to call. The CDR3 contains 12 residues. Trimming took off 0 bases at V and 6 bases at J, with 6 bases between the two ends. The V gene's germline CDR1 is SGHTS and CDR2 YDEGEE. The CDR3 region has the DNA TGTGCCAGCAGCTTGGCCGTTAAGACCCAGTACTTC. Protein product: CASSLAVKTQYF.

This chain uses TRBV28 with TRBJ2-5; D is unresolved. V was clipped by 5 bases and J by 0 bases, with 4 bases between them. The CDR3 is made up of 12 amino acids. Germline V lookup: CDR1 MDHEN, CDR2 SYDVKM. This chain's CDR3 is CASSRDQETQYF. DNA of the CDR3: TGTGCCAGCAGTAGAGACCAAGAGACCCAGTACTTC.

The chain uses TRBV30 and TRBJ2-7; 12 bases fit TRBD2. This CDR3 comprises 16 residues. V lost 0 bases, J lost 3 bases, and 6 bases stayed unmatched. The germline V gene has CDR1 GTSNPN and CDR2 SVGIG (reference sequence). CDR3 amino acids: CAWSVPRTSGIYEQYF. CDR3 in DNA: TGTGCCTGGAGTGTACCCCGGACTAGCGGGATCTACGAGCAGTACTTC.

The J gene is TRBJ2-7, the V gene TRBV27; 9 bases align to TRBD2. The V and J ends lost 6 bases and 4 bases, in that order; junction bases with no gene match: 10. CDR1 and CDR2 (germline): MNHEY, SMNVEV (reference sequence). CDR3 length: 15 residues. This chain's CDR3 is CASRTTTSGRYEQYF. The CDR3 coding sequence is TGTGCCAGCAGGACCACTACTAGCGGGCGTTACGAGCAGTACTTC.

CDR3 protein: CAISEPGGRGYEQYF. DNA of the CDR3: TGTGCCATCAGTGAGCCCGGGGGGCGGGGTTACGAGCAGTACTTC. This chain connects TRBV10-3 to TRBJ2-7; the D gene is possibly TRBD2 (7 bases). With 2 bases removed from V and 4 bases from J, the gap between germline ends came to 15 bases. The CDR3 loop spans 15 amino acids. The germline V gene has CDR1 ENHRY and CDR2 SYGVKD.

This clone was seen a handful of times. The genes are TRBV4-1 and TRBJ1-1; 7 nucleotides line up with TRBD1. This CDR3 region has 15 residues. Trimming cost V 3 bases and J 3 bases; bases outside gene matches: 7. CDR1 and CDR2 from the germline V gene are MGHRA and YSYEKL. In DNA form, the CDR3 reads TGCGCCAGCAGCCAGGGCCGCGACAGGGACACTGAAGCTTTCTTT. Its translation is CASSQGRDRDTEAFF.

The chain employs TRBV28 and TRBJ1-3, with a tentative D call TRBD1 (6 bases). CDR3 length: 13 amino acids. The germline V and J ends were trimmed by 5 bases and 2 bases, with 7 bases remaining between them. CDR1 and CDR2 from the germline V gene are MDHEN and SYDVKM. CDR3 region: CASSDRTGNTIYF. CDR3 DNA sequence: TGTGCCAGCAGTGACAGGACTGGAAACACCATATATTTT.

This clone came up a few times. The chain uses TRBV18 and TRBJ1-5, with TRBD1 matching over 8 bases. The CDR3 covers 14 residues. V lost 3 bases, J lost 5 bases, and 3 bases stayed unmatched. Looked up from germline, CDR1 is KGHSH and CDR2 is LQKENI. Here the CDR3 reads CASSPKTGDQPQHF. In nucleotides, the CDR3 is TGTGCCAGCTCACCGAAGACAGGGGATCAGCCCCAGCATTTT.

The chain couples TRBV5-1 to TRBJ2-5, with TRBD2 identical over 7 bases. V lost 4 bases to trimming and J lost 5 bases; unmatched junction nucleotides: 8. Germline CDR1 SGHRS, CDR2 YFSETQ. The CDR3 sequence is 14 residues long. In DNA form, the CDR3 reads TGCGCCAGCAGCCAAGCGGGAAATGCGGAGACCCAGTACTTC. This sequence encodes CASSQAGNAETQYF.

This clone was counted between two and nine times. This chain uses TRBV9 with TRBJ1-1, with D tentatively TRBD1 (6 bases). Trimming took 4 bases from V and 0 from J, leaving 13 bases between them. CDR3 size: 15 residues. Germline CDR1 SGDLS, CDR2 YYNGEE. CDR3 nucleotides: TGTGCCAGCAGCCCGGTACAGGGTATGAACACTGAAGCTTTCTTT. Protein: CASSPVQGMNTEAFF.

V and J are TRBV5-1 and TRBJ1-5; 7 nucleotides match TRBD1. V lost 3 bases to trimming and J lost 5 bases; unmatched junction nucleotides: 5. This CDR3 has 14 residues. Per the germline V gene, CDR1 is SGHRS and CDR2 is YFSETQ. CDR3 sequence (DNA): TGCGCCAGCAGCTATTCCACAGGGGATCAGCCCCAGCATTTT. Translating it yields CASSYSTGDQPQHF.

V usage is TRBV15 and J usage is TRBJ1-2, with unresolved D. The V end lost 1 base, the J end lost 2 bases, and 17 bases lay between the germline ends. The CDR3 contains 17 residues. Germline lookup yields CDR1 LNHNV and CDR2 YYDKDF (reference sequence). The CDR3 reads CATSRASPGDKNYGYTF. As DNA, the CDR3 is TGTGCCACCAGCAGAGCTTCGCCGGGAGACAAAAACTATGGCTACACCTTC.

This chain links TRBV18 with TRBJ2-7; no clear D gene. Germline loops: CDR1 KGHSH, CDR2 LQKENI. The CDR3 runs 14 residues. Trimming cost V 3 bases and J 2 bases, with 11 bases left between them. In nucleotides, the CDR3 is TGTGCCAGCTCACCGACTCTAGGCGCCTACGAGCAGTACTTC. Translation gives CASSPTLGAYEQYF.

V gene TRBV6-6 combines with J gene TRBJ2-7, with D perhaps being TRBD1 or TRBD2 (5 bases each). V was cut by 11 bases and J by 2 bases, with 13 bases left in between. The CDR3 extends over 12 amino acids. In germline, CDR1 is MNHNY, CDR2 SVGAGI (reference sequence). CDR3 protein: CAGGPDPYEQYF. DNA of the CDR3: TGTGCCGGGGGACCGGACCCCTACGAGCAGTACTTC.

Remarks on this clone: This sample also contains other DNA sequences that code for the same CDR3. This chain connects TRBV6-5 to TRBJ2-7; D not certain. The CDR3 extends over 13 amino acids. Germline V gene sequence: CDR1 MNHEY, CDR2 SVGAGI. The V gene lost 2 bases and the J gene lost 1 base, with 6 bases spanning the gap. The DNA for the CDR3 is TGTGCCAGCAGTTACGGCGGATCCTACGAGCAGTACTTC. The encoded protein is CASSYGGSYEQYF.

About this clone itself: Other DNA sequences in the sample encode the same CDR3. The chain carries TRBV15 and TRBJ2-7; D gene ambiguous. The V end was cut by 0 bases, the J end by 3 bases, with 3 bases between. This CDR3 contains 12 residues. Germline V gene sequence: CDR1 LNHNV, CDR2 YYDKDF (reference sequence). CDR3 DNA sequence: TGTGCCACCAGCAGAGACTTCTACGAGCAGTACTTC. This sequence encodes CATSRDFYEQYF.